The clone carrying this T cell receptor (beta chain) was counted at least ten times. The data stem from a study of neurological immune-mediated disorders. Germline V CDR1 and CDR2: MDHEN, SYDVKM. This CDR3 has 15 amino acids. J gave up 2 bases and V 1 base, and 5 bases lay outside the gene matches. The study built unsorted libraries from 2 million PBMCs kept at -80 C. A single run covered 15-18 subjects with over 160 million TCR-beta sequences. TCRdb re-called the 5' RACE reads through MiXCR, storing one row per CDR3 protein. This table holds approximately 48,000 distinct CDR3 sequences, less than 4% found once.

The chain employs TRBV28 and TRBJ2-7; TRBD2 matches 7 bases. The material sequenced was PBMCs. The source of this sequence is a woman aged 45-59 years with multiple sclerosis. Written as DNA, the CDR3 is TGTGCCAGCAGTTTATCGGCTAGCGGAACCTACGAGCAGTACTTC. Translation: CASSLSASGTYEQYF. The full variable domain, in which reference TRBV28 and TRBJ2-7 provide the parts outside the CDR3, is DVKVTQSSRYLVKRTGEKVFLECVQDMDHENMFWYRQDPGLGLRLIYFSYDVKMKEKGDIPEGYSVSREKKERFSLILESASTNQTSMYLCASSLSASGTYEQYFGPGTRLTVT.